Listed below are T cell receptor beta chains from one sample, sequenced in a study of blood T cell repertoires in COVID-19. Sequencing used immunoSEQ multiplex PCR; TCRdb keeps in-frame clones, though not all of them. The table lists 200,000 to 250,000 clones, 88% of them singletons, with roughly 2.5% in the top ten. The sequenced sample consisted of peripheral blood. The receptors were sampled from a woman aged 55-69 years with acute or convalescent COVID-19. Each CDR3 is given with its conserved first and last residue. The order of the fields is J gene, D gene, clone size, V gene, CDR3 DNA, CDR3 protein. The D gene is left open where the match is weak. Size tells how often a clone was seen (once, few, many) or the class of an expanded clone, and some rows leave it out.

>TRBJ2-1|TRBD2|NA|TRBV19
TGTGCCAGTAGTACTCTAGCGGGGGGCTACAATGAGCAGTTCTTC
CASSTLAGGYNEQFF
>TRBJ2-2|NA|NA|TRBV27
TGTGCCAGCAGTTTAGGTTATGGGCTAGCAGAGAACACCGGGGAGCTGTTTTTT
CASSLGYGLAENTGELFF
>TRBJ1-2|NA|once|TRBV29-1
TGCAGCGTTGAAGGGGGCCGATATGGCTACACCTTC
CSVEGGRYGYTF
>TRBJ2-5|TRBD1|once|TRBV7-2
TGTGCCAGCAGCTTAGGCGAACAGGGGCCCCAAGAGACCCAGTACTTC
CASSLGEQGPQETQYF
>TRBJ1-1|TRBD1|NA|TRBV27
TGTGCCAGCAGTTTATTTCCCAGGGGGGCTACGGAGGCTTTCTTT
CASSLFPRGATEAFF
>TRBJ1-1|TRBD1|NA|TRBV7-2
TGTGCCAGCAGCTTAGCTAGCCGGACAGGGGGAAACACTGAAGCTTTCTTT
CASSLASRTGGNTEAFF
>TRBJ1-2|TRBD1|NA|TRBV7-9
TGTGCCAGCAGCTTAGTACAGGGGCGCGATGGCTACACCTTC
CASSLVQGRDGYTF
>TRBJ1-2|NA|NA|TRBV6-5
TGTGCCAGCAACGGGGTGCGGGGCTACACCTTC
CASNGVRGYTF
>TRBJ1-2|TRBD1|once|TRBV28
TGTGCCAGCAGAGAGGGGGCGGGTGTAGTTACCTTC
CASREGAGVVTF
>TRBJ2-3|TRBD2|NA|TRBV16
TGTGCCAGCAGCCTGAAACTAGCGGGACTCACAGATACGCAGTATTTT
CASSLKLAGLTDTQYF
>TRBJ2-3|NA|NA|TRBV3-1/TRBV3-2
TGTGCCAGCAGCCAGGGCGGGACTCCCTACCCTAGCACAGATACGCAGTATTTT
CASSQGGTPYPSTDTQYF
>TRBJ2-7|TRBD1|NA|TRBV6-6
TGTGCCAGCAGTTACTCGGACAGGCCTAACGAGCAGTACTTC
CASSYSDRPNEQYF
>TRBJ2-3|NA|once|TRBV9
TGTGCCAGCAGCTCCCCACTTAGCACAGATACGCAGTATTTT
CASSSPLSTDTQYF
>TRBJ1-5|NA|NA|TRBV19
TGTGCCAGTAGTTTACAGGGCCGCAATCAGCCCCAGCATTTT
CASSLQGRNQPQHF
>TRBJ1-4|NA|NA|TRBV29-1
TGCAGCGTCGCTCCCCACCTAGGCCCTAATGAAAAACTGTTTTTT
CSVAPHLGPNEKLFF
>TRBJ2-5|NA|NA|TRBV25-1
TGTGCCAGCAGTGCCGGAAGTAGAGTGTGGAGGGAGACCCAGTACTTC
CASSAGSRVWRETQYF
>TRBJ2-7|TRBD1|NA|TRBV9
TGTGCCAGCAGCACCTCGGGACAGGCTTCCTACGAGCAGTACTTC
CASSTSGQASYEQYF
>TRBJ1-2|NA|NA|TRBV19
TGTGCCAGTAAAGGTGAAGGGGTCTATGGCTACACCTTC
CASKGEGVYGYTF
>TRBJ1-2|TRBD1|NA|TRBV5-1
TGCGCCAGCAGCACCGACGGACAGGGGGCGAGCTATGGCTACACCTTC
CASSTDGQGASYGYTF
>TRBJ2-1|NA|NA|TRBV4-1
TGCGCCAGCAGCCAAGATCTGTCGGGGTACAATGAGCAGTTCTTC
CASSQDLSGYNEQFF
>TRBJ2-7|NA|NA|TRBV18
TGTGCCAGCTCACCACGGCAGGGTACCTACGAGCAGTACTTC
CASSPRQGTYEQYF
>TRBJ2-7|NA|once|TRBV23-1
TGCGCCAGCAGTTTTCCCTTCACAGCCTCCTACGAGCAGTACTTC
CASSFPFTASYEQYF